A selection of T cell receptor beta chains follows, all from one sample in a study of blood T cell repertoires in COVID-19. Sequencing used immunoSEQ multiplex PCR; TCRdb keeps in-frame clones, though not all of them. The sample shows around 240,000 clones, roughly 84% of them seen only once. Sequencing was performed on peripheral blood. The receptors shown here come from a woman in her fifties or sixties with acute or convalescent COVID-19. CDR3s leave out the opening cysteine and the closing phenylalanine or tryptophan. Size is omitted from some rows. Given values are once, few, many or a class for expanded clones.

>TRBV7-9|-|TRBJ1-1
ASSPMGGGWAEAF
>TRBV25-1|-|TRBJ1-2
ASSARDTIAYGYT
>TRBV6-1|-|TRBJ2-1
ASSESIGQGANEQF
>TRBV7-2|-|TRBJ2-7
ASSLTWSSAGEQY
>TRBV11-2|few|TRBJ2-7
ASSLDLRISYEQY
>TRBV6-5|once|TRBJ1-3
ASSAGQLRGNTIY
>TRBV21-1|once|TRBJ2-7
ASSKVRQGGERSSYEQY
>TRBV7-6|-|TRBJ2-4
ASSLDRGENIQY
>TRBV29-1|-|TRBJ1-2
SAARGAVEIYGYT
>TRBV6-5|-|TRBJ2-5
ASSRGGETQY
>TRBV5-8|-|TRBJ2-2
ASSQVQGARGELF
>TRBV12-3/TRBV12-4|-|TRBJ1-2
ASQSPAGAGYT
>TRBV5-6|once|TRBJ1-2
ASSPPGRKGNQGSGYT
>TRBV4-1|-|TRBJ2-5
ASSRGTSGGETQY
>TRBV11-2|-|TRBJ1-4
ASSLSGSAPQEKLF
>TRBV5-5|-|TRBJ2-7
ASSLGDSRSYEQY
>TRBV6-5|-|TRBJ2-7
ASRNRDSSYEQY
>TRBV19|-|TRBJ2-7
ASSIGRQGFDEQY
>TRBV28|few|TRBJ1-2
ATSAGAGVYGYT
>TRBV9|-|TRBJ1-2
ASSGQVYGYT
>TRBV7-7|once|TRBJ2-7
ASSPTSGSSYEQY
>TRBV5-1|-|TRBJ2-7
ASSPGQGMWEQY
>TRBV7-9|-|TRBJ2-7
ASSPWTGGTEREQY
>TRBV7-3|few|TRBJ2-2
ASSSQTGNTGELF
>TRBV4-3|-|TRBJ1-4
ASSQASTVAFATNEKLF
>TRBV6-6|-|TRBJ2-1
ASCDSTTVNEQF
>TRBV15|-|TRBJ1-4
ATSRLLIANEKLF
>TRBV27|-|TRBJ2-5
ASSPVGLAGDRETQY
>TRBV19|-|TRBJ1-5
ASSSNRDGQPQH
>TRBV14|-|TRBJ2-3
ASSPGASIGTQY
>TRBV5-6|-|TRBJ1-6
ASSLAGTGYNSPLH
>TRBV2|-|TRBJ2-7
ASSERLEGLFSYEQY
>TRBV9|-|TRBJ2-1
ASSVGVQGNNEQF
>TRBV19|-|TRBJ1-1
ATMTPMNTEAF
>TRBV7-2|few|TRBJ2-5
ASSHRGVQGTQY
>TRBV5-4|-|TRBJ2-1
ASSLVAGVHNEQF
>TRBV6-5|-|TRBJ2-5
ASSLDRGQETQY
>TRBV7-4|few|TRBJ1-2
ASSRGTGANYGYT
>TRBV6-5|once|TRBJ1-5
ASSPRSSNQPQH
>TRBV27|-|TRBJ2-7
ASSAGTTPLIEQY
>TRBV10-3|-|TRBJ1-1
AISDMGQGSAEAF
>TRBV6-2/TRBV6-3|-|TRBJ2-5
ASSYLRPQETQY
>TRBV7-9|-|TRBJ2-7
ASSLGTGGEQY
>TRBV30|-|TRBJ2-1
AWSAGGVYNEQF
>TRBV6-4|-|TRBJ1-2
ASSDSTTGVGYT